The T cell receptor (beta chain) described here comes from a study of immune evolution from preneoplasia to lung adenocarcinoma. Points from the study as a whole: Normal lung had highest clonality; later lesions appeared denser, more diverse.

Libraries were prepared by immunoSEQ multiplex PCR; TCRdb keeps only in-frame clonotypes and omits some of them. The sample records 9,000 to 10,000 clones, roughly 73% being singletons. Only one count was recorded for this clone. Its matching antigen is unknown. V shed 8 bases, J shed 6 bases, and the junction held 10 bases outside the gene matches. The CDR3 covers 13 residues. Germline V gene sequence: CDR1 SQVTM, CDR2 ANQGSEA. Between about 2014 and 2018, patients underwent resection in Japan or China. Sequencing used FFPE lung adenocarcinoma in situ tissue. The chain combines TRBV29-1 with TRBJ1-2; TRBD1 agrees at 9 bases. This sequence was found in a person older than 75 with lung adenocarcinoma. The CDR3 sequence: CSTKQGAQDGYTF. In nucleotides, the CDR3 is TGCAGCACCAAACAGGGGGCGCAGGATGGCTACACCTTC.